A single sample gave rise to the 20 T cell receptor beta chains below, sequenced in a study of cytomegalovirus exposure and HLA in healthy donors. 60 Vbeta and 13 Jbeta primers were used in PCR. Sequenced by immunoSEQ multiplex PCR; TCRdb stores in-frame clones only, minus some. The sample includes fewer than 250,000 clones, around 79% of them seen just once. Sequencing was carried out using PBMCs. These receptors were taken from a woman younger than 35 in good health and CMV-seronegative.

This sequence joins TRBV19 and TRBJ1-6, with D unresolved. Trimming pared 7 bases from V and 4 bases from J, leaving 5 bases between. This CDR3 has 12 amino acids. Germline assignment: CDR1 LNHDA and CDR2 SQIVND (reference sequence). This CDR3 is CASTTYNSPLHF. Here the CDR3 DNA reads TGTGCCAGTACAACTTATAATTCACCCCTCCACTTT.

This clone was recorded once. The chain carries TRBV5-1 and TRBJ2-7, with a weak D call TRBD1 (6 bases). The CDR3 has 15 amino acids. From germline, CDR1 is SGHRS and CDR2 YFSETQ. V was clipped by 3 bases and J by 2 bases, with 15 bases between them. The CDR3 here is CASSWTSGHPYEQYF. DNA for the CDR3: TGCGCCAGCAGCTGGACGTCGGGACACCCCTACGAGCAGTACTTC.

With regard to this clone: Other DNA sequences in this specimen translate into the identical CDR3. This sequence joins TRBV9 and TRBJ1-2; the match to TRBD1 covers 7 bases. There are 14 residues in the CDR3. The V and J ends lost 3 bases and 1 base, in that order; junction bases with no gene match: 3. Per the germline V gene, CDR1 is SGDLS and CDR2 is YYNGEE. The CDR3 DNA follows: TGTGCCAGCAGCGCGGGACAGTATAACTATGGCTACACCTTC. Protein sequence: CASSAGQYNYGYTF.

V and J are TRBV7-9 and TRBJ2-1, with 7 bases identical to TRBD1. There are 14 residues in the CDR3. Germline trimming cut 8 bases from V and 8 bases from J; bases unmatched to any gene: 12. The germline V gene has CDR1 SEHNR and CDR2 FQNEAQ (reference sequence). For the CDR3, the DNA is TGTGCCAGCTATACCTCAGGGGGTTCGGATGAGCAGTTCTTC. It is translated as CASYTSGGSDEQFF.

The chain recombines TRBV6-5 with TRBJ2-7; possibly TRBD2 for D (6 bases). This CDR3 is built from 15 residues. CDR1 and CDR2 from the germline V gene are MNHEY and SVGAGI. Trimming left V 7 bases short and J 2 bases short, with 18 bases between. The CDR3 protein is CASTPTWEVTYEQYF. The CDR3 DNA reads TGTGCCAGCACCCCGACGTGGGAGGTGACCTACGAGCAGTACTTC.

In its sample, this clone was seen once. The rearrangement joins TRBV2 to TRBJ2-3; TRBD1 matches at 10 bases. The CDR3 is 15 residues long. The V gene's germline CDR1 is SNHLY and CDR2 FYNNEI. V was clipped by 7 bases and J by 3 bases; unmatched bases: 7. The CDR3 region is CASTGRTGGTDTQYF. CDR3 DNA sequence: TGTGCCAGCACTGGACGGACAGGGGGAACAGATACGCAGTATTTT.

The chain is built from TRBV9 and TRBJ2-1; the D gene is possibly TRBD1 (6 bases). V gave up 4 bases and J gave up 0 bases, with 11 bases separating them. Germline lookup yields CDR1 SGDLS and CDR2 YYNGEE. The length of the CDR3 is 15 residues. The CDR3 spells CASSSEGGSYNEQFF. The CDR3, as DNA: TGTGCCAGCAGCTCCGAAGGGGGCTCCTACAATGAGCAGTTCTTC.

The chain combines TRBV29-1 with TRBJ1-4, with TRBD1 identical over 7 bases. Looked up from germline, CDR1 is SQVTM and CDR2 is ANQGSEA. V gave up 5 bases and J gave up 8 bases; unmatched junction bases: 5. The CDR3 covers 12 residues. The chain's CDR3 is CSVKGAQEKLFF. The DNA for the CDR3 is TGCAGCGTTAAGGGGGCGCAGGAAAAACTGTTTTTT. Looking up the rest from reference TRBV29-1 and TRBJ1-4 gives the full variable domain: SAVISQKPSRDICQRGTSLTIQCQVDSQVTMMFWYRQQPGQSLTLIATANQGSEATYESGFVIDKFPISRPNLTFSTLTVSNMSPEDSSIYLCSVKGAQEKLFFGSGTQLSVL.

CDR3 DNA sequence: TGTGCCAGTAGTGTCAGGGTTAATCAGCCCCAGCATTTT. Translating gives CASSVRVNQPQHF. The chain links TRBV19 to TRBJ1-5, with TRBD1 as a possible D gene (5 bases). CDR3 length: 13 residues. Trimming removed 5 bases at V and 4 bases at J, with 9 bases between. Germline loops: CDR1 LNHDA, CDR2 SQIVND (reference sequence).

V usage is TRBV6-5 and J usage is TRBJ2-1; D gene uncertain. The CDR3 runs 12 residues. Trimming took 0 bases from V and 10 from J, leaving 7 bases between them. Germline CDR1 is MNHEY and CDR2 is SVGAGI. CDR3 residues: CASSYSRYEQFF. CDR3 in DNA: TGTGCCAGCAGTTACTCGCGGTACGAGCAGTTCTTC.

The V call is TRBV19, the J call TRBJ1-5; tentatively, D is TRBD1 (5 bases). Germline CDR1 and CDR2: LNHDA and SQIVND (reference sequence). The V end was cut by 3 bases, the J end by 0 bases, with 9 bases between. CDR3 length: 15 amino acids. The CDR3 reads CASSIPTDSNQPQHF. DNA of the CDR3: TGTGCCAGTAGTATTCCGACAGATAGCAATCAGCCCCAGCATTTT. The full variable domain, its missing parts supplied by reference TRBV19 and TRBJ1-5, is DGGITQSPKYLFRKEGQNVTLSCEQNLNHDAMYWYRQDPGQGLRLIYYSQIVNDFQKGDIAEGYSVSREKKESFPLTVTSAQKNPTAFYLCASSIPTDSNQPQHFGDGTRLSIL.

The chain recombines TRBV6-5 with TRBJ1-2; 11 bases are shared with TRBD1. CDR3 size: 14 residues. CDR1 MNHEY and CDR2 SVGAGI come from the germline V gene. Trimming removed 2 bases from V and 5 bases from J; junction bases left unmatched: 1. CDR3 nucleotides: TGTGCCAGCAGTTACGGACAGGGGGCGTATGGCTACACCTTC. Protein: CASSYGQGAYGYTF.

CDR3 DNA sequence: TGTGCCAGCAGCTTAGGTGGGCTAGCGGGGGGCCCTTCGGACACAGATACGCAGTATTTT. Protein sequence: CASSLGGLAGGPSDTDTQYF. The rearrangement uses TRBV7-7 and TRBJ2-3; TRBD2 agrees at 11 bases. Germline CDR1 SSHAT, CDR2 FNYEAQ (reference sequence). This CDR3 region has 20 residues. Germline trimming cut 1 base from V and 2 bases from J; bases unmatched to any gene: 14. Drawing the rest from reference TRBV7-7 and TRBJ2-3, the complete variable domain is GAGVSQSPRYKVTKRGQDVTLRCDPISSHATLYWYQQALGQGPEFLTYFNYEAQPDKSGLPSDRFSAERPEGSISTLTIQRTEQRDSAMYRCASSLGGLAGGPSDTDTQYFGPGTRLTVL.

This clone was observed a single time. The chain uses TRBV28 and TRBJ1-1, with 11 positions matching TRBD1. V dropped 6 bases and J dropped 4; count of bases not matched to a gene: 4. The CDR3 spans 14 residues. Germline V lookup: CDR1 MDHEN, CDR2 SYDVKM. As DNA, the CDR3 is TGTGCCAGCAGGGGGGACAGGGGGAGCACTGAAGCTTTCTTT. This translates into CASRGDRGSTEAFF.

This chain links TRBV10-3 with TRBJ1-1; TRBD1 agrees at 10 bases. Germline-derived CDR1 and CDR2 are ENHRY and SYGVKD. Trimming took 7 bases from V and 3 from J; bases not matched to a gene: 5. The CDR3 totals 14 residues. The CDR3 DNA follows: TGTGCCATCACCAGAGGGACAGGGGACACTGAAGCTTTCTTT. It codes for CAITRGTGDTEAFF.

This chain joins TRBV7-7 and TRBJ1-1; no clear D. V was trimmed by 3 bases and J by 1 base, leaving 6 bases between them. Germline V gene data show CDR1 as SSHAT and CDR2 as FNYEAQ (reference sequence). The CDR3 loop spans 13 amino acids. The CDR3 DNA is TGTGCCAGCAGCTTTAGACAGAACACTGAAGCTTTCTTT. Translated: CASSFRQNTEAFF.

The rearrangement joins TRBV6-5 to TRBJ1-2; 7 bases are shared with TRBD1. Germline trimming cut 6 bases from V and 8 bases from J; bases unmatched to any gene: 15. The CDR3 consists of 15 residues. Germline V gives CDR1 MNHEY, CDR2 SVGAGI. CDR3 loop: CASRERQGGSRGYTF. CDR3 bases: TGTGCCAGCAGGGAGCGACAGGGTGGATCTAGGGGCTACACCTTC.

The chain combines TRBV30 with TRBJ1-6; a weak D match, TRBD1 (6 bases). CDR1 GTSNPN and CDR2 SVGIG come from the germline V gene (reference sequence). CDR3 size: 15 residues. V dropped 7 bases and J dropped 7 bases, with 20 bases sitting between them. The CDR3 sequence is CASPGALHLNSPLHF. The CDR3, as DNA: TGTGCCTCACCAGGGGCCCTCCATCTAAATTCACCCCTCCACTTT.

V is TRBV6-5 and J is TRBJ1-2; no definite D call. V lost 5 bases and J lost 8, with 9 bases in between. Per the germline V gene, CDR1 is MNHEY and CDR2 is SVGAGI. The length of the CDR3 is 11 residues. The CDR3 DNA sequence: TGTGCCAGCAGTACATTGGGCGGCTACACCTTC. Its protein is CASSTLGGYTF.

This chain links TRBV19 with TRBJ2-1; maybe TRBD2 (5 bases). Per the germline V gene, CDR1 is LNHDA and CDR2 is SQIVND (reference sequence). The CDR3 sequence is 14 residues long. Trimming removed 3 bases from V and 7 bases from J, with 13 bases in between. CDR3 DNA: TGTGCCAGTAGTATGTTACTCCGAGGGAATGAGCAGTTCTTC. This sequence encodes CASSMLLRGNEQFF.